The text below deals with one T cell receptor beta chain. Trimming left V 9 bases short and J 4 bases short, with 9 bases between. Germline CDR1 and CDR2: LNHDA and SQIVND (reference sequence). CDR3 length equals 12 residues. The data were obtained in a study of cytomegalovirus exposure and HLA in healthy donors. In the PCR, 60 Vbeta and 13 Jbeta primers were used. Some clones are missing from TCRdb's copy, which holds only in-frame ones; the method was immunoSEQ multiplex PCR. The table includes under 150,000 clones, roughly 70% detected once. Though probably carrying unrecorded immune exposures, donors were nominally healthy at sampling.

The V gene is TRBV19, the J gene TRBJ1-4, with D tentatively TRBD1 (6 bases). The sequenced material came from PBMCs. The TCR comes from a woman aged 40-49 years in good health and CMV-seronegative. The CDR3, as DNA: TGTGCCAGGCGACAGGTTAATGAAAAACTGTTTTTT. Protein: CARRQVNEKLFF.